Sequencing of this T cell receptor (beta chain) was carried out in a study of T-cell memory formation after mild COVID-19. Study background: Largely donor-specific TCR clusters were found.

Study findings and constraints: Clones that contracted from day 15 to 85 were balanced CD4/CD8, while later expanders leaned CD4+. What remained unconfirmed was the SARS-CoV-2 specificity of second-wave clones peaking on day 37.

TCRdb reanalysed the 5' RACE reads using MiXCR and keeps one entry per CDR3 protein. The sample has 350,000 to 500,000 distinct CDR3 sequences; about a sixth are singletons. This clonotype appeared a few times. Its antigen is still unknown. The CDR3 is 13 residues long. The receptor's source is a man aged 18 to 35 who had mild COVID-19 (a few samples of this study predate the infection). Cell type and time point are not known. The gene calls are TRBV21-1 and TRBJ2-4; TRBD2, the table's D call, was not compared with the DNA. TRBV21-1 is a known pseudogene. The source material was PBMCs or a T cell subset sorted from them (not recorded which). CDR3 DNA: TGTGCCAGCAAGCGGACAGCCAAAAACATTCAGTACTTC. This codes for CASKRTAKNIQYF.